The present entry profiles one T cell receptor beta chain with its context. What it binds is not known. The donors were part of the validation cohort of more than 90 subjects. That cohort was separate from the first cohort, which comprised 500 to 850 subjects. CDR3 length equals 18 residues. With 2 bases removed from V and 3 bases from J, the gap between germline ends came to 25 bases. Germline loops: CDR1 GTSNPN, CDR2 SVGIG (reference sequence). The sample comes from a study of cytomegalovirus exposure and HLA in healthy donors. Sequenced by immunoSEQ multiplex PCR; TCRdb stores in-frame clones only, minus some. The sample has some 220,000 clones; just over 90% are singletons. The study, taken as a whole, reports: Cytomegalovirus status, reportedly, was diagnosed with high specificity and sensitivity by the classifier. Despite most TCR sequences being rare, some public TCRs occurred in many donors. The tendency of first-cohort TCR clusters to co-occur in the approximately 120 validation repertoires was identified by a subsequent analysis.

The clonotype comes from a woman under 30 in good health and CMV-seronegative. Specimen: PBMCs. The chain has TRBV30 and TRBJ1-2, with D maybe TRBD1 (5 bases). The CDR3 reads CAWSRRAGFVRAYYGYTF. CDR3 DNA sequence: TGTGCCTGGAGTAGAAGAGCAGGGTTCGTCAGGGCCTACTATGGCTACACCTTC.